The rows below give T cell receptor beta chains drawn from one sample of a study of early T cells in non-severe SARS-CoV-2 infection. TCRdb called the 5' RACE reads again in MiXCR, with one record for every CDR3 protein. The top ten clones hold about 4.5% of a sample with some 96,000 distinct CDR3 sequences, approximately 9.9% of them seen once. The material was whole blood, obtained at baseline. The receptors were gathered from an adult who was a healthcare worker with PCR-confirmed SARS-CoV-2 infection or an uninfected control (not recorded which). CDR3s include the opening cysteine and the closing phenylalanine or tryptophan.

v_call cdr3_aa
TRBV9 CASSVFGRANQETQYF
TRBV6-5 CASSQGLTGELFF
TRBV4-2 CASSREREGTDTQYF
TRBV20-1 CSARDSGTNEKLFF
TRBV6-5 CASSPAKTGVAKNIQYF
TRBV10-3 CAISDKGQGDYGYTF
TRBV19 CASGAPQPQHF
TRBV11-2 CASSPGLAGTGELFF
TRBV20-1 CSARDDGGALNEQFF
TRBV27 CASKTDGTDNEQFF
TRBV29-1 CSVGGGQGNGYTF
TRBV20-1 CSQLPATNTEAFF
TRBV20-1 CSAETIAGGPADTQYF
TRBV20-1 CSARAGQQYGYTF
TRBV19 CASSGGTARNQPQHF
TRBV10-3 CAISDGTAQETQYF
TRBV14 CASSPLLGTSEQFF
TRBV3-1 CASGKSRGLSTDTQYF
TRBV27 CASSSPGENYGYTF
TRBV5-1 CASSLDRGSGYTF
TRBV7-9 CASSLGVEQFF
TRBV2 CASSEASGRFTYTF
TRBV18 CASSPSAGSNYGYTF